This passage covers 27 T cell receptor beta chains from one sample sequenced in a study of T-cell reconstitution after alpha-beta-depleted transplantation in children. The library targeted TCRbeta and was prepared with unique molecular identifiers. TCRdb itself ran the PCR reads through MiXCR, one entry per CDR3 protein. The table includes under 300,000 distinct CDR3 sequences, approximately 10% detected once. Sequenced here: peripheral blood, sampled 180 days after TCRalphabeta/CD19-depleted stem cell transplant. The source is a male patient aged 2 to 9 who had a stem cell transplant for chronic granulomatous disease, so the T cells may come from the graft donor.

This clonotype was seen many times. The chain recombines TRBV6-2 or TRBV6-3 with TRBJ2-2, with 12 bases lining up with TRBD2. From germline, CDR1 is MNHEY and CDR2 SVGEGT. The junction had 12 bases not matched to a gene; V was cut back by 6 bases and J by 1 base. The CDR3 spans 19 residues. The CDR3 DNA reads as TGTGCCAGCAGCGCCCTAGCGGGAGGGGCAAAAAGGAACACCGGGGAGCTGTTTTTT. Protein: CASSALAGGAKRNTGELFF.

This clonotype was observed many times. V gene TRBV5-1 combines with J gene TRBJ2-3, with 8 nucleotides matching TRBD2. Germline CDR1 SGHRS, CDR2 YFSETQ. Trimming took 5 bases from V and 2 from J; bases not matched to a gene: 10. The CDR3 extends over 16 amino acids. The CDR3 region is CASRTTGTRNTDTQYF. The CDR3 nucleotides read TGCGCCAGCAGGACGACCGGGACTAGGAACACAGATACGCAGTATTTT.

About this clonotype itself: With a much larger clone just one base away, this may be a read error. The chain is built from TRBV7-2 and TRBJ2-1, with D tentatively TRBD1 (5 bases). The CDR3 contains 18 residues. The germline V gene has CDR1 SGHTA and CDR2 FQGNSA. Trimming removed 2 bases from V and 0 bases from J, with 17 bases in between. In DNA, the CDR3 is TGTGCCAGCAGCTTACGCGCAGGGTTTTGCGGCTCCTACAATGAGCAGTTCTTC. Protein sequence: CASSLRAGFCGSYNEQFF.

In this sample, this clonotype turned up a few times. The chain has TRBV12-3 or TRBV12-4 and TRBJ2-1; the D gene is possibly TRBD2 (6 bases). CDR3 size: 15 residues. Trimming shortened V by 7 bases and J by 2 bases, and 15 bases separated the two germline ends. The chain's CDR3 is CASKGTSEPYNEQFF. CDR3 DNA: TGTGCCAGCAAGGGGACTTCCGAGCCCTACAATGAGCAGTTCTTC.

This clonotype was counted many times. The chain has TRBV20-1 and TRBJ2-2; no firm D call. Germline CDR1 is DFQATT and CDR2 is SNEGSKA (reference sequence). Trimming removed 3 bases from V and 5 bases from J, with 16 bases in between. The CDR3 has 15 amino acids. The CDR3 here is CSARRNPGWTGELFF. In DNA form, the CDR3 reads TGCAGTGCTAGGAGGAACCCCGGATGGACCGGGGAGCTGTTTTTT.

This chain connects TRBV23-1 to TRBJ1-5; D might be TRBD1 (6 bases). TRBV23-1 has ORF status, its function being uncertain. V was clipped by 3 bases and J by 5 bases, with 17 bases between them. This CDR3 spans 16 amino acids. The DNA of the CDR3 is TGCGCCAGCAGTCAGGCAGACCCCAGGGGATATCAGCCCCAGCATTTT. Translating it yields CASSQADPRGYQPQHF.

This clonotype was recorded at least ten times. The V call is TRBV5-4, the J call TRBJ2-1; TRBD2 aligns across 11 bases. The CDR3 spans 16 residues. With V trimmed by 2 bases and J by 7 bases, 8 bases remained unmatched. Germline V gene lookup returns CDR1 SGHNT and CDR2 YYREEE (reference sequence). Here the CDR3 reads CASSFGSGRAGNEQFF. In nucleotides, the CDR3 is TGTGCCAGCAGCTTTGGTAGCGGGAGGGCCGGTAATGAGCAGTTCTTC.

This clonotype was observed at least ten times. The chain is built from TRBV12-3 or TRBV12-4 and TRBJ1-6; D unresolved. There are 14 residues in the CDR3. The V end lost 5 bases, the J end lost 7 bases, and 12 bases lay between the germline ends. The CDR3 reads CASSLQSANSPLHF. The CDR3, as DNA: TGTGCCAGCAGTCTGCAGTCGGCCAATTCACCCCTCCACTTT.

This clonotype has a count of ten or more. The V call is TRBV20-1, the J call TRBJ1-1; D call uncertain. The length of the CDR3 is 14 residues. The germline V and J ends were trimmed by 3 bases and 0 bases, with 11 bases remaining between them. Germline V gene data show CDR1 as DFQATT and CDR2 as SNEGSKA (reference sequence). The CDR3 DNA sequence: TGCAGTGCTAGGCCCGCGACCATGAACACTGAAGCTTTCTTT. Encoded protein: CSARPATMNTEAFF.

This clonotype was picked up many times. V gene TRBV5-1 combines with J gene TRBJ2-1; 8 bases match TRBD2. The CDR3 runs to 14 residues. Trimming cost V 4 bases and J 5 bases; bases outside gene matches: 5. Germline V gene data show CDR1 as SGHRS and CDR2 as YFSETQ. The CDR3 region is CASSIQRGNNEQFF. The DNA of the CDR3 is TGCGCCAGCAGCATCCAGCGGGGGAACAATGAGCAGTTCTTC.

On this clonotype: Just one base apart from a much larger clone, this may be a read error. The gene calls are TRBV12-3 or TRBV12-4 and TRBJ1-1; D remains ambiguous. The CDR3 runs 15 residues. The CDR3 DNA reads TGTGCCAGCAGTTTCCTAGGATCCATGAACGCTGAAGCTTTCTTT. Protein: CASSFLGSMNAEAFF.

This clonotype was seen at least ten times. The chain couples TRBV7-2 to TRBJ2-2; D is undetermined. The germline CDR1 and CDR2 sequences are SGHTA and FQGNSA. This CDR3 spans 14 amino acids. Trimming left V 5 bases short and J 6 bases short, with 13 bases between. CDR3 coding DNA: TGTGCCAGCAGCCCCGATTCTTTCCCCGGGGAGCTGTTTTTT. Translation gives CASSPDSFPGELFF.

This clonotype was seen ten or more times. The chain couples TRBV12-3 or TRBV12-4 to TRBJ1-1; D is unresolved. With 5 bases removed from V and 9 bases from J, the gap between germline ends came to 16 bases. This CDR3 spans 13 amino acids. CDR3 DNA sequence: TGTGCCAGCAGTCCCCAGGAGGGCCTGAAAGCTTTCTTT. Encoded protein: CASSPQEGLKAFF.

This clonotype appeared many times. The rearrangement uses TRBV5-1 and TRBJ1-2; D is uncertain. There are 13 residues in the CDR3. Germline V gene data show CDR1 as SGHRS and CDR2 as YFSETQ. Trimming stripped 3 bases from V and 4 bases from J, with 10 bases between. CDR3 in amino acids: CASSSDGGYGYTF. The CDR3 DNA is TGCGCCAGCAGCTCGGACGGAGGCTATGGCTACACCTTC.

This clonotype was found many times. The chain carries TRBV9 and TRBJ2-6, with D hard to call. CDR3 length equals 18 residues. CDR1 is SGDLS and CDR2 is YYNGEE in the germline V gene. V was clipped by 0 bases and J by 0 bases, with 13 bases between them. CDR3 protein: CASSVVPSSPSGANVLTF. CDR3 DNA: TGTGCCAGCAGCGTAGTCCCCTCCAGCCCCTCTGGGGCCAACGTCCTGACTTTC.

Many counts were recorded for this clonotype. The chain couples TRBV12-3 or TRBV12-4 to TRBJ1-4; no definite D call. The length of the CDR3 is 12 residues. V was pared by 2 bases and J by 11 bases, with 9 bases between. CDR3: CASSLRPDKLFF. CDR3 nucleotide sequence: TGTGCCAGCAGTTTAAGGCCCGACAAACTGTTTTTT.

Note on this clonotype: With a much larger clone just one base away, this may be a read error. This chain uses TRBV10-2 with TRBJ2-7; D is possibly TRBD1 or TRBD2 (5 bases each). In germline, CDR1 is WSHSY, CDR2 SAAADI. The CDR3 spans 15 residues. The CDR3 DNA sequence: TGCACCAGCAGTAAACCAGGGACCGCATCCTACGAGCAGTACTTC. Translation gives CTSSKPGTASYEQYF.

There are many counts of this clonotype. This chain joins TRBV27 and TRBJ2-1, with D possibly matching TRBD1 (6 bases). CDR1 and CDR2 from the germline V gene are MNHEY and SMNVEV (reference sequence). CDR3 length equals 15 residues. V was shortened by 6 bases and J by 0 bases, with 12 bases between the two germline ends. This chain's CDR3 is CASSRSDSSYNEQFF. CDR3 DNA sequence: TGTGCCAGCAGCCGGTCGGACAGCTCCTACAATGAGCAGTTCTTC.

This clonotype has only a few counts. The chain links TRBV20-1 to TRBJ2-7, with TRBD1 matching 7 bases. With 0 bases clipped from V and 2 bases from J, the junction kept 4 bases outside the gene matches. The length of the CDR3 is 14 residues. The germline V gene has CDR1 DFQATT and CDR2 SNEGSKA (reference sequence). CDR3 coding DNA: TGCAGTGCTAGAGAAGGGGACAGAGCCTACGAGCAGTACTTC. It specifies CSAREGDRAYEQYF.

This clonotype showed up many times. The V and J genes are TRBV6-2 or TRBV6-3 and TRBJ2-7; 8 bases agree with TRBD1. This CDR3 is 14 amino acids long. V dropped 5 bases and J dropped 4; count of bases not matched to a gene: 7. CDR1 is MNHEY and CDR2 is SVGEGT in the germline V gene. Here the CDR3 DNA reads TGTGCCAGCAGTCAGCAGGGGGCGCGGTACGAGCAGTACTTC. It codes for CASSQQGARYEQYF.

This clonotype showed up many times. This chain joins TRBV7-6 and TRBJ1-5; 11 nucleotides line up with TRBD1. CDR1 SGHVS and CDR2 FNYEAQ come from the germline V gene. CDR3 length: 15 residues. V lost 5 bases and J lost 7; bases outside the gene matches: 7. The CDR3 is CASSPGTGGHQPQHF. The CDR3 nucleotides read TGTGCCAGCAGCCCCGGGACAGGGGGTCACCAGCCCCAGCATTTT.

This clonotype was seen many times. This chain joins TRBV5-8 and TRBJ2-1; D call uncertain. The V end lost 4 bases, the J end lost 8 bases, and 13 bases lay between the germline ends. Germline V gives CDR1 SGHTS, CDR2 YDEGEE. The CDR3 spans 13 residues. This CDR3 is CASSLVQSHEQFF. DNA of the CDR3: TGTGCCAGCAGCCTCGTCCAGAGTCATGAGCAGTTCTTC.

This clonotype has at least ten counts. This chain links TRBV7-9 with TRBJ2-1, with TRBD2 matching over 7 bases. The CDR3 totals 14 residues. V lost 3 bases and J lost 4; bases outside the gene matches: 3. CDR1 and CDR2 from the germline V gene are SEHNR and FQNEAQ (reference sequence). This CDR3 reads CASSLSGVYNEQFF. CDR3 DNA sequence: TGTGCCAGCAGCTTGAGCGGGGTTTACAATGAGCAGTTCTTC.

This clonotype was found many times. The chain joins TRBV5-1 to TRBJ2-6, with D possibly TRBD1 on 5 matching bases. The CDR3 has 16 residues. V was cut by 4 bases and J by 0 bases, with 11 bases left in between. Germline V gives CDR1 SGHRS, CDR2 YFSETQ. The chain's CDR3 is CASSQQGSSGANVLTF. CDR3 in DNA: TGCGCCAGCAGCCAGCAGGGCAGCTCTGGGGCCAACGTCCTGACTTTC.

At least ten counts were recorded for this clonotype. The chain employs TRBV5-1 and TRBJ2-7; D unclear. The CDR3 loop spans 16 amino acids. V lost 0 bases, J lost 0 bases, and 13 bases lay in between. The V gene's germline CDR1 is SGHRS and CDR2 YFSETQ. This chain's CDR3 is CASSLGGSPHSYEQYF. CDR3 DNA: TGCGCCAGCAGCTTGGGTGGGTCGCCGCACTCCTACGAGCAGTACTTC.

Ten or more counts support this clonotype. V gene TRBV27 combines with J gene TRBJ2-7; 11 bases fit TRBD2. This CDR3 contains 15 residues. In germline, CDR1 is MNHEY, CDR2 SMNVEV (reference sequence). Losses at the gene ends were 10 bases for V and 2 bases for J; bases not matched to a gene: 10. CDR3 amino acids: CATLPSGRFTYEQYF. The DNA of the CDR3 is TGTGCCACCCTCCCTAGCGGGAGGTTCACCTACGAGCAGTACTTC.

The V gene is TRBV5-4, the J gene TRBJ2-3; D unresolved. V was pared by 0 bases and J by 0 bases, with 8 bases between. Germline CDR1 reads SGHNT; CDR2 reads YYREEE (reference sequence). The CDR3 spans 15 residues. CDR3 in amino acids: CASSLALSSTDTQYF. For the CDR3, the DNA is TGTGCCAGCAGCTTGGCGCTCAGCAGCACAGATACGCAGTATTTT.